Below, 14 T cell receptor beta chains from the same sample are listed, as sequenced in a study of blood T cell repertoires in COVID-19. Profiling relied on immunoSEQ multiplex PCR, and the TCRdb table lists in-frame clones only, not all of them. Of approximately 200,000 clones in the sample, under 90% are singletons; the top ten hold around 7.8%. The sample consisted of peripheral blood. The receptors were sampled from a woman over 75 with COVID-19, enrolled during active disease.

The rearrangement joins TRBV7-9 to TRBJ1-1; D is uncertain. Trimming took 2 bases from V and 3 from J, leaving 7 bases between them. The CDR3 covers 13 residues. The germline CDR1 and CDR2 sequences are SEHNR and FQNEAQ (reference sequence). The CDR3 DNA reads TGTGCCAGCAGCTTATACGAGGACACTGAAGCTTTCTTT. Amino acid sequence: CASSLYEDTEAFF.

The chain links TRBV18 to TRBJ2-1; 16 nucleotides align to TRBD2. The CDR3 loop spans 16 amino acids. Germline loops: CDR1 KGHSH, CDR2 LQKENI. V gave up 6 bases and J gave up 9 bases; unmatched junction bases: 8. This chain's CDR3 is CASSPGTSGGAAEQFF. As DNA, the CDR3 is TGTGCCAGCTCCCCCGGGACTAGCGGGGGGGCGGCTGAGCAGTTCTTC.

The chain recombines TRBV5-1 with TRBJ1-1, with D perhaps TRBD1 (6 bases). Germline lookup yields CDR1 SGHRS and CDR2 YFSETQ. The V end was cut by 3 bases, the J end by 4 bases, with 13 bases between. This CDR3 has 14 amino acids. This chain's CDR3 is CASSWADSATEAFF. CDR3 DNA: TGCGCCAGCAGCTGGGCGGACAGTGCCACTGAAGCTTTCTTT.

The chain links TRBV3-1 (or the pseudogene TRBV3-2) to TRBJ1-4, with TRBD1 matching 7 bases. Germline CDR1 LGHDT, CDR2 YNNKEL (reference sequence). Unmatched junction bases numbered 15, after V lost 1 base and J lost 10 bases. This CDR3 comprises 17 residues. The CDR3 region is CASSQGPGRDSRGKLFF. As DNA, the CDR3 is TGTGCCAGCAGCCAAGGGCCGGGTCGGGACAGCCGGGGAAAACTGTTTTTT.

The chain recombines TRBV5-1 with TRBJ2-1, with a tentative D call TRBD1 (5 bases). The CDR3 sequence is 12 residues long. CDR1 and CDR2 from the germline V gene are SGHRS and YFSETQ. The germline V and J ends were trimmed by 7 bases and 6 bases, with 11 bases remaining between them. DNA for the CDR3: TGCGCCAGCGGCAGGGTGCCCAATGAGCAGTTCTTC. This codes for CASGRVPNEQFF.

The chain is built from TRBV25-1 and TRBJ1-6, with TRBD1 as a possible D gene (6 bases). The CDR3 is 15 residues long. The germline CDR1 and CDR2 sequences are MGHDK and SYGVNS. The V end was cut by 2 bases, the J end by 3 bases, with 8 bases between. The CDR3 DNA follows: TGTGCCAGCAGTGAAAAGACAGGCTATAATTCACCCCTCCACTTT. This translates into CASSEKTGYNSPLHF.

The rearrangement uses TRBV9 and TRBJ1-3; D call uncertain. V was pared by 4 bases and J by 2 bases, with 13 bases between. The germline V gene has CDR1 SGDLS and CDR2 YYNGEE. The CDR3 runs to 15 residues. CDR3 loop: CASSLRGAAGNTIYF. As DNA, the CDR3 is TGTGCCAGCAGCTTGAGAGGTGCTGCTGGAAACACCATATATTTT. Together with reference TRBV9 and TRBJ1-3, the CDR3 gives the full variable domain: DSGVTQTPKHLITATGQRVTLRCSPRSGDLSVYWYQQSLDQGLQFLIQYYNGEERAKGNILERFSAQQFPDLHSELNLSSLELGDSALYFCASSLRGAAGNTIYFGEGSWLTVV.

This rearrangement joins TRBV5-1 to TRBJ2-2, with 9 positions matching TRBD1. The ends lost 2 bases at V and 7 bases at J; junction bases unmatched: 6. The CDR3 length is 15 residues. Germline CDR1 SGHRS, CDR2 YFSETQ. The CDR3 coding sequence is TGCGCCAGCAGCTTTTCACAGGGGGCGCGCGGGGAGCTGTTTTTT. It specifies CASSFSQGARGELFF.

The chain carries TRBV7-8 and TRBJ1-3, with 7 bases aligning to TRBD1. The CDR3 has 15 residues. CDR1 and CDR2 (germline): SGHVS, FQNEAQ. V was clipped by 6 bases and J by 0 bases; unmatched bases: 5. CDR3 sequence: CASRSGQSSGNTIYF. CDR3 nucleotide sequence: TGTGCCAGCAGGTCGGGACAGTCCTCTGGAAACACCATATATTTT.

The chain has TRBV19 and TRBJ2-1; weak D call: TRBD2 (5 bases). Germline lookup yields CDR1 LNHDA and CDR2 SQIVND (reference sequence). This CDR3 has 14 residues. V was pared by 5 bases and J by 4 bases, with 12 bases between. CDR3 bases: TGTGCCAGTAGTGTCGGGATAGTATACAATGAGCAGTTCTTC. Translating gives CASSVGIVYNEQFF.

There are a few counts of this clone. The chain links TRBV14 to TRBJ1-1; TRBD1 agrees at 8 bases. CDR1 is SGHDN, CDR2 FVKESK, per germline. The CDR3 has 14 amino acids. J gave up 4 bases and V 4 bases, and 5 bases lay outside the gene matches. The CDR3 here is CASSPRGRPTEAFF. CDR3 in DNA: TGTGCCAGCAGCCCCAGGGGGCGGCCCACTGAAGCTTTCTTT.

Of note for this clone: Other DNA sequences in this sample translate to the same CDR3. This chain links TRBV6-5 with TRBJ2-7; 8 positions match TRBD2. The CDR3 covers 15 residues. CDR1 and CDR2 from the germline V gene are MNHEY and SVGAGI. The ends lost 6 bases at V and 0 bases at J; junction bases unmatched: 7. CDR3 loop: CASRLTSGGSYEQYF. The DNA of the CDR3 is TGTGCCAGCAGACTAACTAGCGGCGGCTCCTACGAGCAGTACTTC.

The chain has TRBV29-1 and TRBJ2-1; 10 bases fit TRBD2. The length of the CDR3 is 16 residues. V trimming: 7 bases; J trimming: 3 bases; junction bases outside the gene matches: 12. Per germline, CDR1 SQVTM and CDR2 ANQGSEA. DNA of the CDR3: TGCAGCGCAATCGGGCTAGCGGGAGACGACTACAATGAGCAGTTCTTC. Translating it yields CSAIGLAGDDYNEQFF.

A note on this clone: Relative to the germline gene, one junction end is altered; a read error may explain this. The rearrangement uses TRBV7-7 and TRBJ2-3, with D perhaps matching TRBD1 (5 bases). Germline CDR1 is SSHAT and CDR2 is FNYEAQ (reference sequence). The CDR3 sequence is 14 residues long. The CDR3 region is CASSFGHTTDTQYF. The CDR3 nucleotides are TGTGCTAGCAGCTTTGGACATACCACAGATACGCAGTATTTT.